This TCR beta chain was captured by sequencing in a study of control samples from healthy donors and cancer patients. CDR1 KGHSH and CDR2 LQKENI come from the germline V gene. CDR3 length: 13 residues. With 2 bases removed from V and 7 bases from J, the gap between germline ends came to 11 bases. Sequenced by immunoSEQ multiplex PCR; TCRdb stores in-frame clones only, minus some. The repertoire consists of under 450,000 clones, with 80% to 95% occurring once and the leading ten covering 5.5% to 8%. The V gene is TRBV18, the J gene TRBJ2-5; D is unclear. The sequencing input was PBMCs. The clonotype originates from a man in his forties or fifties with head and neck cancer. CDR3 DNA: TGTGCCAGCTCACCATTGCTGGAAGGGACCCAGTACTTC. It yields the protein CASSPLLEGTQYF.